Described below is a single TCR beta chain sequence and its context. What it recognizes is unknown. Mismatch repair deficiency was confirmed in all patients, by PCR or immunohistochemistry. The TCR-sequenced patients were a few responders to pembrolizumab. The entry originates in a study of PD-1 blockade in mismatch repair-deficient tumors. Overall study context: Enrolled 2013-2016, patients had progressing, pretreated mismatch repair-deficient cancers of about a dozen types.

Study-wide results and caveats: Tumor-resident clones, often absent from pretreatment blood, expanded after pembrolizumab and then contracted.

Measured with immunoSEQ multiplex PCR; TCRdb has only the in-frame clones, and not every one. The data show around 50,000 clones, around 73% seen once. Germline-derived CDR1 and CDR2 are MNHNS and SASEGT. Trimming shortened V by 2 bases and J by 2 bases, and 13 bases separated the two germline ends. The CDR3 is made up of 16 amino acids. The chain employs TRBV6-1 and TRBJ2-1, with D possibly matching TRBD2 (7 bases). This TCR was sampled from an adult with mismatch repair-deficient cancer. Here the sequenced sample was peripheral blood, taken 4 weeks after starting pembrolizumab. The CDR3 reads CASSERGGGTYNEQFF. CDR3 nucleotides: TGTGCCAGCAGTGAACGAGGGGGAGGGACCTACAATGAGCAGTTCTTC.